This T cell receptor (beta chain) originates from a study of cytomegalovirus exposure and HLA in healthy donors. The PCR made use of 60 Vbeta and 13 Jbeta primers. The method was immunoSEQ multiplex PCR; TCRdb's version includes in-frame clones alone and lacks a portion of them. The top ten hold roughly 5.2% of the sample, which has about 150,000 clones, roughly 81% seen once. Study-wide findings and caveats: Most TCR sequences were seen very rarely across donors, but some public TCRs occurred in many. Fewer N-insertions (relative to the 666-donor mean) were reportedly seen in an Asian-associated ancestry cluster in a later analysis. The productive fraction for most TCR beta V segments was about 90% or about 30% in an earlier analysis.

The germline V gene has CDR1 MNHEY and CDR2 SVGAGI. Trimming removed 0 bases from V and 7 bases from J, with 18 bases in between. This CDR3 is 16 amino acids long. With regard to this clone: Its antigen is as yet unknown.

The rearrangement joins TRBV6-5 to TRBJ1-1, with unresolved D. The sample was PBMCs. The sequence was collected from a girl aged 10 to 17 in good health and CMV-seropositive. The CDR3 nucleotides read TGTGCCAGCAGTTACTCGATCCCTACCTCGCGAGGTGAAGCTTTCTTT. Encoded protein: CASSYSIPTSRGEAFF.